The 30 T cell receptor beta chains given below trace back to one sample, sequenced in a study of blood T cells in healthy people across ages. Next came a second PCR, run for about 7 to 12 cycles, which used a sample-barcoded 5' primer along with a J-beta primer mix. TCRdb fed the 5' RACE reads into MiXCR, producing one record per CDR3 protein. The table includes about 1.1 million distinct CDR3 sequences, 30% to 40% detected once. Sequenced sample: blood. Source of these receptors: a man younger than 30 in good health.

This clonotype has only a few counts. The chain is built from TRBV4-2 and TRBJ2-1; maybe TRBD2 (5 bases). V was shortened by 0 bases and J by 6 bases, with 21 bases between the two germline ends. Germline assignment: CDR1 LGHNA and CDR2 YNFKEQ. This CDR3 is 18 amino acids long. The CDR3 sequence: CASSQEWRVALLGNEQFF. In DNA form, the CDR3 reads TGTGCCAGCAGCCAAGAGTGGCGGGTAGCGCTGTTAGGCAATGAGCAGTTCTTC.

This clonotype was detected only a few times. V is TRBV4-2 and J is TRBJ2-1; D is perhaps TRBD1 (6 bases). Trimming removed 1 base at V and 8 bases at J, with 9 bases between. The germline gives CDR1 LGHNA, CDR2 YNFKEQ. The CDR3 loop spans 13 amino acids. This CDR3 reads CASSQVTGDEQFF. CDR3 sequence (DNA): TGTGCCAGCAGCCAAGTGACAGGAGATGAGCAGTTCTTC.

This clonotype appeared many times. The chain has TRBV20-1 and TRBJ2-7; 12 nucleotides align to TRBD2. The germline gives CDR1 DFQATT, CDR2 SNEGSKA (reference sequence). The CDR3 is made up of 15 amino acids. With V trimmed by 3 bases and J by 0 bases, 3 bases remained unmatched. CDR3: CSASGTSGPSYEQYF. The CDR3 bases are TGCAGTGCTAGCGGGACTAGCGGGCCCTCCTACGAGCAGTACTTC.

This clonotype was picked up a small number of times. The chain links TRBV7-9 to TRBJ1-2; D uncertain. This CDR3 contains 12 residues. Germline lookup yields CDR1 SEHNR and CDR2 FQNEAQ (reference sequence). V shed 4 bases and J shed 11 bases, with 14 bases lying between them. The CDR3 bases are TGTGCCAGCAGCTACCCGGACGGGTCTTACACCTTC. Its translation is CASSYPDGSYTF.

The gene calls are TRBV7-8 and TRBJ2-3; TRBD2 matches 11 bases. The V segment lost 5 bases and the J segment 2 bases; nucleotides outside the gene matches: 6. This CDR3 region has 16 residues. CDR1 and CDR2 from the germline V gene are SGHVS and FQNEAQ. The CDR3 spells CASSKLAGVYTDTQYF. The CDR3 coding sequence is TGTGCCAGCAGCAAACTAGCGGGGGTATACACAGATACGCAGTATTTT.

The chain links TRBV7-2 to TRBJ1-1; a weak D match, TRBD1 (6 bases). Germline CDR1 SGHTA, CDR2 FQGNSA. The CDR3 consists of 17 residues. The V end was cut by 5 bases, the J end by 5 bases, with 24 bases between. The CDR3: CASSTGWGGEWNTEAFF. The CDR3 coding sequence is TGTGCCAGCAGCACCGGTTGGGGGGGCGAGTGGAATACTGAAGCTTTCTTT.

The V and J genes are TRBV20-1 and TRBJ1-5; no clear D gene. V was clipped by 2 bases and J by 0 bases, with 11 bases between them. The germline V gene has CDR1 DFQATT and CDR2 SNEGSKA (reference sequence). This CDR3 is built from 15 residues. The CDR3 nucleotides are TGCAGTGCTAGAAGGCGGGCGGGTAGCAATCAGCCCCAGCATTTT. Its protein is CSARRRAGSNQPQHF.

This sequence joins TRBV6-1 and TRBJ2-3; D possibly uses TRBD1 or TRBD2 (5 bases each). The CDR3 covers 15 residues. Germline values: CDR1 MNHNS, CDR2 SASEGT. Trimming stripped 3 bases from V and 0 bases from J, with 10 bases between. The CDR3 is CASSEGPLSTDTQYF. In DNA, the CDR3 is TGTGCCAGCAGTGAGGGACCCCTAAGCACAGATACGCAGTATTTT.

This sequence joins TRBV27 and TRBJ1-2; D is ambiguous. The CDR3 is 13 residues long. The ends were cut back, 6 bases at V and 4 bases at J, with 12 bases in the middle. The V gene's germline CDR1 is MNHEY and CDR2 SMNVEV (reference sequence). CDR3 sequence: CASSEGPGYGYTF. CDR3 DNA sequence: TGTGCCAGCAGCGAAGGGCCAGGCTATGGCTACACCTTC.

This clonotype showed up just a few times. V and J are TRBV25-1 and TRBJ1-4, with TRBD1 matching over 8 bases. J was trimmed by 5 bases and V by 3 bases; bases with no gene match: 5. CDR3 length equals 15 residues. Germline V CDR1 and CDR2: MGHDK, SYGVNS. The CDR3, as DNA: TGTGCCAGCAGTGAGCTACAGGGGGGAAATGAAAAACTGTTTTTT. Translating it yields CASSELQGGNEKLFF.

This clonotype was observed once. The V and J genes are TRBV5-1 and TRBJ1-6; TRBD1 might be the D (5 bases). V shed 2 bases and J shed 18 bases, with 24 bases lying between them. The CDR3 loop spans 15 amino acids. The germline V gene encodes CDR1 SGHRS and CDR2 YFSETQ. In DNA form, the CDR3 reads TGCGCCAGCAGCTTCGGGGGGACTCTTACAGACACCCCCCACTTT. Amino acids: CASSFGGTLTDTPHF.

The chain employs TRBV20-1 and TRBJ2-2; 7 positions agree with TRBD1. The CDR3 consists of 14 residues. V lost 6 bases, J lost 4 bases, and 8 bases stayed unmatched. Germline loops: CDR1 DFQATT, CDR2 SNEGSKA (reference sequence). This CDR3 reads CSASTGPATGELFF. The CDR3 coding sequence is TGCAGTGCATCGACAGGGCCGGCCACCGGGGAGCTGTTTTTT.

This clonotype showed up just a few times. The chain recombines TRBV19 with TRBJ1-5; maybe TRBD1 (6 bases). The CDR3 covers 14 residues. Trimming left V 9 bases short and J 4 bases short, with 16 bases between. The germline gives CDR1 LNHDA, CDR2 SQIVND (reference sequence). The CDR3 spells CASAGRGQNQPQHF. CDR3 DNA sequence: TGTGCCAGCGCCGGCAGGGGCCAGAATCAGCCCCAGCATTTT.

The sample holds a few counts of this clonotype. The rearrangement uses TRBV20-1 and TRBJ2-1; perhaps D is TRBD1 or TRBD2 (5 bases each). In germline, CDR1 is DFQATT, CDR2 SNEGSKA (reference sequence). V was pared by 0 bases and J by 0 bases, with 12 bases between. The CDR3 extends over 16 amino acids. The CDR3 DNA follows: TGCAGTGCTAGAGATCCGGGACGGAGCTCCTACAATGAGCAGTTCTTC. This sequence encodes CSARDPGRSSYNEQFF.

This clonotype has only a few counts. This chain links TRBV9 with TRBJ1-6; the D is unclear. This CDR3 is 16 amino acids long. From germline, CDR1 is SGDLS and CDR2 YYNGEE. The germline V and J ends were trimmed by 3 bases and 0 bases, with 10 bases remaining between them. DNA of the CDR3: TGTGCCAGCAGCGCGGACGGGAGCTCCTATAATTCACCCCTCCACTTT. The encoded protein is CASSADGSSYNSPLHF.

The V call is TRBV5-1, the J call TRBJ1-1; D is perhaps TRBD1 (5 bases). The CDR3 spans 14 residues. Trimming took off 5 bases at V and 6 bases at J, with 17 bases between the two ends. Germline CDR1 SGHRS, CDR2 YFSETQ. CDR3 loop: CASSSSGVSAEAFF. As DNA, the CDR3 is TGCGCCAGCAGTTCGTCGGGGGTTTCTGCTGAAGCTTTCTTT.

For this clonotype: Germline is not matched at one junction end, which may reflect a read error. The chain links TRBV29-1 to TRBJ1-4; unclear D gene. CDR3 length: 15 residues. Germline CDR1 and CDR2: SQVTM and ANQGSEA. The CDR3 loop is CSVRKGMMTNEKLFF. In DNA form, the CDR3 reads TGTAGCGTTCGGAAAGGGATGATGACTAATGAAAAACTGTTTTTT.

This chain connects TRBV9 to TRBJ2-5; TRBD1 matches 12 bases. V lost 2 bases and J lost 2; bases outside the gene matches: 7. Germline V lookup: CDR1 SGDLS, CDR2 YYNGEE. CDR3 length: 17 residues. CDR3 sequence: CASSVGTGGPRQETQYF. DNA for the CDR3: TGTGCCAGCAGCGTTGGGACAGGGGGCCCCCGACAAGAGACCCAGTACTTC.

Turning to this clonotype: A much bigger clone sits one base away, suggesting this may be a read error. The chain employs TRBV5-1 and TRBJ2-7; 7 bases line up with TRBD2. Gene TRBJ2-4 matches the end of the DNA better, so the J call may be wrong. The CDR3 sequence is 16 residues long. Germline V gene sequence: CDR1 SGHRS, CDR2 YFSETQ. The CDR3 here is CASNLVTDGGGNIQYF. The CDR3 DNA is TGCGCCAGCAACTTGGTTACGGACGGGGGAGGGAACATTCAGTACTTC.

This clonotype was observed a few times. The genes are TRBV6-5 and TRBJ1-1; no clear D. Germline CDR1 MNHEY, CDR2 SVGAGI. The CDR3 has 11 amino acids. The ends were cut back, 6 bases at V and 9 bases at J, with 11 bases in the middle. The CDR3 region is CASRQSGKAFF. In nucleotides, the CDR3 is TGTGCCAGCAGACAGTCTGGTAAAGCTTTCTTT.

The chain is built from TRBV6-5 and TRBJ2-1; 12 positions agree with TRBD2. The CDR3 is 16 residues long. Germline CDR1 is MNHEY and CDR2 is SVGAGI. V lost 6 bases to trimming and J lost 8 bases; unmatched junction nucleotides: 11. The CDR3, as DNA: TGTGCCAGCAGCCTGTCACTAGCGGGGGGATATCATGAGCAGTTCTTC. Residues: CASSLSLAGGYHEQFF.

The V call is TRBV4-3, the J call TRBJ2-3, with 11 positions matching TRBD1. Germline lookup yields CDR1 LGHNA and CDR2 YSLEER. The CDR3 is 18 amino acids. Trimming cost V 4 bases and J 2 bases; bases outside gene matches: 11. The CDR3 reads CASSLATGDRGITDTQYF. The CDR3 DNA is TGCGCCAGCAGCCTAGCAACCGGGGACAGGGGGATCACAGATACGCAGTATTTT.

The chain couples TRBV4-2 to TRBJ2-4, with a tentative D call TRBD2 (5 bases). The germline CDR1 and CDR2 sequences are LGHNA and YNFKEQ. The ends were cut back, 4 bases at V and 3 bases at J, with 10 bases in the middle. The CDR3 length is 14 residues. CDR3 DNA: TGTGCCAGCAGCCCCGGGGTTGACAAAAACATTCAGTACTTC. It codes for CASSPGVDKNIQYF.

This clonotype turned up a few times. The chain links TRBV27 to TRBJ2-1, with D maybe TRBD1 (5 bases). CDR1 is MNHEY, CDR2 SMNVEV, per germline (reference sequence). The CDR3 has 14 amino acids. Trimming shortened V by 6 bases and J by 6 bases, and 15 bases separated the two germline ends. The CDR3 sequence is CASSPDRMGNEQFF. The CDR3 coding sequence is TGTGCCAGCAGCCCTGACAGAATGGGCAATGAGCAGTTCTTC.

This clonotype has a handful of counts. This chain's CDR3 is CATSRDRAASNYGYTF. Here the CDR3 DNA reads TGTGCCACCAGCAGAGATAGGGCAGCCTCTAACTATGGCTACACCTTC. This rearrangement joins TRBV15 to TRBJ1-2, with D hard to call. V lost 0 bases to trimming and J lost 0 bases, with 11 bases between them. CDR1 and CDR2 from the germline V gene are LNHNV and YYDKDF (reference sequence). The CDR3 consists of 16 residues.

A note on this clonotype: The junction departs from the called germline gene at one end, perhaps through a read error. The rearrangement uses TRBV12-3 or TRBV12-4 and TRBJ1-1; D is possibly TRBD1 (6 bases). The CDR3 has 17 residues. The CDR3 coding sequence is TGTACCAGCAGTCCACCGCACCACAGACAGGTTCGCGCTGAAGCTTTCTTT. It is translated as CTSSPPHHRQVRAEAFF.

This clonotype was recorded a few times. The CDR3, as DNA: TGTGCCAGCAGTATCGGGACAGGGTATGGCTACACCTTC. Residues: CASSIGTGYGYTF. V is TRBV27 and J is TRBJ1-2, with TRBD1 matching over 9 bases. Germline CDR1 MNHEY, CDR2 SMNVEV (reference sequence). The CDR3 contains 13 residues. The V and J ends lost 5 bases and 5 bases, in that order; junction bases with no gene match: 3.

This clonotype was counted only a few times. The CDR3 here is CSAPSGLGEGEQFF. The DNA for the CDR3 is TGCAGTGCCCCTTCGGGGTTGGGGGAGGGTGAGCAGTTCTTC. The chain couples TRBV20-1 to TRBJ2-1; 7 nucleotides agree with TRBD2. Losses at the gene ends were 6 bases for V and 9 bases for J; bases not matched to a gene: 14. Germline V CDR1 and CDR2: DFQATT, SNEGSKA (reference sequence). CDR3 size: 14 residues.

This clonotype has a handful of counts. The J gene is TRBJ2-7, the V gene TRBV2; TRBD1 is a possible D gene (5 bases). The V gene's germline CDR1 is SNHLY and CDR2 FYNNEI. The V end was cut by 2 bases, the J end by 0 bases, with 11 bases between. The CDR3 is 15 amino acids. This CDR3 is CASSERGRGSYEQYF. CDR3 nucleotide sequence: TGTGCCAGCAGTGAAAGAGGAAGGGGCTCCTACGAGCAGTACTTC. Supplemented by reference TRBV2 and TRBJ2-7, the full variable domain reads EPEVTQTPSHQVTQMGQEVILRCVPISNHLYFYWYRQILGQKVEFLVSFYNNEISEKSEIFDDQFSVERPDGSNFTLKIRSTKLEDSAMYFCASSERGRGSYEQYFGPGTRLTVT.

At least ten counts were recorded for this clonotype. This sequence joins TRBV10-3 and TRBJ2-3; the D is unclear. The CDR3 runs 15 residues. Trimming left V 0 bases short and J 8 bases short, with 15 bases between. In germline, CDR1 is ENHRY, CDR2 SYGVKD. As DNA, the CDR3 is TGTGCCATCAGTGAGTCTGGACGGTCCGTTGGTACGCAGTATTTT. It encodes CAISESGRSVGTQYF.